A single sample gave rise to the 6 T cell receptor beta chains below, sequenced in a study of cytomegalovirus exposure and HLA in healthy donors. The PCR was carried out with 60 Vbeta primers and 13 Jbeta primers. Assay: immunoSEQ multiplex PCR; the TCRdb copy retains only in-frame clones and omits some. The sample has tens of thousands of clones, 75% to 90% seen once. Sequencing was done on a sample of PBMCs. The source is a woman aged 40 to 55 in good health and CMV-seropositive.

CDR3 sequence: CSESQPQHF. The CDR3 nucleotides read TGCAGTGAGAGTCAGCCCCAGCATTTT. The V and J genes are TRBV20-1 and TRBJ1-5; D gene uncertain. This CDR3 has 9 amino acids. The germline CDR1 and CDR2 sequences are DFQATT and SNEGSKA (reference sequence). V was shortened by 7 bases and J by 6 bases, with 4 bases between the two germline ends.

The rearrangement joins TRBV5-1 to TRBJ2-7; D may be TRBD1 (5 bases). V was shortened by 2 bases and J by 4 bases, with 13 bases between the two germline ends. The CDR3 consists of 14 residues. Germline assignment: CDR1 SGHRS and CDR2 YFSETQ. DNA for the CDR3: TGCGCCAGCAGCTTAGGGGTGAACCGGTACGAGCAGTACTTC. Translated, it gives CASSLGVNRYEQYF.

This clone was counted once. The CDR3 DNA sequence: TGTGCCATCGGGCCAGGGGAATACGCGGCGTACGAGCAGTACTTC. Its protein is CAIGPGEYAAYEQYF. The chain employs TRBV10-3 and TRBJ2-7; maybe TRBD1 (6 bases). The germline V gene has CDR1 ENHRY and CDR2 SYGVKD. Deletions cut 8 bases from V and 4 bases from J, with 21 bases between. CDR3 length: 15 amino acids.

The rearrangement links TRBV14 to TRBJ1-6; D may be TRBD1 (5 bases). The CDR3 runs to 15 residues. CDR1 is SGHDN and CDR2 is FVKESK in the germline V gene. Trimming removed 5 bases at V and 3 bases at J, with 11 bases between. The CDR3 region is CASSYRQIYNSPLHF. The CDR3 DNA is TGTGCCAGCAGCTACCGACAGATCTATAATTCACCCCTCCACTTT.

The chain has TRBV7-3 and TRBJ2-5, with D uncertain. The germline gives CDR1 SGHTA, CDR2 FQGTGA. Trimming removed 0 bases at V and 4 bases at J, with 9 bases between. This CDR3 is built from 14 residues. This CDR3 reads CASSLTSTAETQYF. The CDR3 DNA is TGTGCCAGCAGCTTAACGTCCACAGCAGAGACCCAGTACTTC.

The chain joins TRBV4-1 to TRBJ1-4; 9 nucleotides align to TRBD1. The V segment lost 4 bases and the J segment 5 bases; nucleotides outside the gene matches: 5. The length of the CDR3 is 15 residues. The germline V gene has CDR1 MGHRA and CDR2 YSYEKL. CDR3 loop: CASSPNDRGNEKLFF. CDR3 DNA: TGCGCCAGCAGCCCTAACGACAGGGGGAATGAAAAACTGTTTTTT.